Sequencing of this TCR beta chain was carried out in a study of cytomegalovirus exposure and HLA in healthy donors. Study as a whole: As released early, the data held 70 million to 100 million unique TCRs from HLA-typed donors.

The PCR made use of 60 Vbeta and 13 Jbeta primers. Repertoires were generated with immunoSEQ multiplex PCR, while TCRdb's copy carries only in-frame clones and drops some. Its table records some 110,000 clones. Broader study findings: Reports indicated that the classifier achieved high specificity and sensitivity in diagnosing cytomegalovirus status. Despite most TCR sequences being rare, some public TCRs occurred in many donors.

Turning to this clone: No antigen is known for it.

V lost 5 bases, J lost 11 bases, and 21 bases lay in between. This CDR3 has 14 amino acids. Germline assignment: CDR1 MNHEY and CDR2 SVGAGI. Sequencing input: PBMCs. This rearrangement joins TRBV6-5 to TRBJ2-5; maybe TRBD1 (6 bases). This receptor was obtained from a man aged 40-49 years in good health and CMV-seronegative. Written as DNA, the CDR3 is TGTGCCAGCAGTGTAGGGGGAGAAGTAATGGAGCAGTACTTC. Amino acid sequence: CASSVGGEVMEQYF.